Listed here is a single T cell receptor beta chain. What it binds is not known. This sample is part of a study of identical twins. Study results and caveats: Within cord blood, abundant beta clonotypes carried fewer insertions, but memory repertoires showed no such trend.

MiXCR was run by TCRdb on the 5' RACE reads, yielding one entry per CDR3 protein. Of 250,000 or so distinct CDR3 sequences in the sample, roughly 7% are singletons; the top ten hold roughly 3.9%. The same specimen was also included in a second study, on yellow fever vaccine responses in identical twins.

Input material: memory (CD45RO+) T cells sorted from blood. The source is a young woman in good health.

As DNA, the CDR3 is TGCGCCAGCAGGCGGAGCGGGAGTACACAAGAGACCCAGTACTTC. Translation: CASRRSGSTQETQYF. This rearrangement joins TRBV5-1 to TRBJ2-5, with 8 bases that match TRBD2. This CDR3 region has 15 residues. Per germline, CDR1 SGHRS and CDR2 YFSETQ. With V trimmed by 5 bases and J by 2 bases, 8 bases remained unmatched.